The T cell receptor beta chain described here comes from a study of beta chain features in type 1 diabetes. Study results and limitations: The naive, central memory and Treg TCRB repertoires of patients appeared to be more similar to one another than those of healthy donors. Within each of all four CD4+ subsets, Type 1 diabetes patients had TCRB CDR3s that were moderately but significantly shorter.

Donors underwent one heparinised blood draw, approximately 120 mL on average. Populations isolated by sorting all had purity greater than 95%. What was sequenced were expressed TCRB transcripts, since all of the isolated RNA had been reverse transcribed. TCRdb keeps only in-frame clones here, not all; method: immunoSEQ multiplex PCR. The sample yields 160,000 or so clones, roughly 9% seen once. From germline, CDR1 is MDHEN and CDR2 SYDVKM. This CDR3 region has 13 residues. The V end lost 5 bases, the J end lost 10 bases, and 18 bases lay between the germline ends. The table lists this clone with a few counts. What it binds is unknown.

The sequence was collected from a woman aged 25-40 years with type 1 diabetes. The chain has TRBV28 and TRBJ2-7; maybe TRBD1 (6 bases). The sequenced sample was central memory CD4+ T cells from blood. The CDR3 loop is CASSPPPGAQQYF. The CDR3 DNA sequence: TGTGCCAGCAGTCCCCCCCCAGGGGCCCAACAGTACTTC.